This T cell receptor (beta chain) derives from a study of blood T cell repertoires in COVID-19. Turning to the study itself: Samples came from the United States, Italy and Spain, spanning acute and convalescent COVID-19. T cells, B-cell-depleted T cells, or PBMCs provided the cDNA or gDNA that served as material.

Authors' data handling: Reference gene primer amplification gave estimated nucleated cell counts. TCRdb's table, derived via immunoSEQ multiplex PCR, lists solely in-frame clones and lacks some. V, J and clone size are taken as reported in that table, and D and trimming were inferred from the DNA itself. The sample records a few hundred thousand clones, over 75% being singletons. The receptor's source is a human donor in a cohort sampled during active COVID-19. Sequenced sample: peripheral blood.

Here the CDR3 DNA reads TGTGCCAGCAGTTTACTAGCGGGGAACTACGAGCAGTACTTC. Translating it yields CASSLLAGNYEQYF. The V gene is TRBV28, the J gene TRBJ2-7; 9 nucleotides match TRBD2. Trimming at V came to 2 bases and at J to 3 bases, leaving 2 bases not matched to a gene. The CDR3 contains 14 residues. CDR1 is MDHEN, CDR2 SYDVKM, per germline.